This T cell receptor beta chain was retrieved from a study of cytomegalovirus exposure and HLA in healthy donors. Study findings and constraints: That first-cohort TCR clusters tended to co-occur in the 120 or so validation repertoires was found in a later analysis. Whilst most TCR sequences proved rare, a subset of public TCRs occurred across many donors. Some TCR beta chains (164 of them) were listed as cytomegalovirus-associated.

These donors were members of the roughly 120-subject validation cohort, a group separate from the approximately 700-subject first cohort. The data were produced by immunoSEQ multiplex PCR, yet TCRdb's version contains in-frame clones alone and is incomplete. The data contain about 180,000 clones, about 89% of them seen just once; the ten biggest clones take up 2% to 3%. This clone was counted once. Its antigen is as yet unknown. The CDR3 loop spans 14 amino acids. V was clipped by 3 bases and J by 7 bases, with 11 bases between them. Germline V lookup: CDR1 SGDLS, CDR2 YYNGEE. Material: PBMCs. The TCR was taken from a man younger than 35 in good health and CMV-seropositive. The genes are TRBV9 and TRBJ1-6; D gene ambiguous. CDR3 loop: CASSGGGGNSPLHF. For the CDR3, the DNA is TGTGCCAGCAGCGGGGGAGGTGGAAATTCACCCCTCCACTTT. The full variable domain, with the rest looked up from reference TRBV9 and TRBJ1-6, is DSGVTQTPKHLITATGQRVTLRCSPRSGDLSVYWYQQSLDQGLQFLIQYYNGEERAKGNILERFSAQQFPDLHSELNLSSLELGDSALYFCASSGGGGNSPLHFGNGTRLTVT.